Following are 20 T cell receptor beta chains from one sample sequenced in a study of Graves' ophthalmopathy and Graves' hyperthyroidism. RNA transcripts provided the template for amplifying TCR beta CDR3 regions. The library came from an HTBI-primed first-round RT-PCR and a second-round multiplex PCR. One entry per CDR3 protein, called by TCRdb with MiXCR from the multiplex PCR reads. The table shows 350,000 to 400,000 distinct CDR3 sequences, with around 19% occurring only once. Sequencing was done on a sample of peripheral blood. The receptors come from a woman between 18 and 30 years old with Graves' ophthalmopathy.

This clonotype was recorded many times. The chain links TRBV20-1 to TRBJ1-2; D is perhaps TRBD1 (6 bases). V dropped 8 bases and J dropped 1 base, with 11 bases sitting between them. Per germline, CDR1 DFQATT and CDR2 SNEGSKA (reference sequence). The CDR3 contains 12 residues. Here the CDR3 DNA reads TGCAGTTCCCGGGACATTAACTATGGCTACACCTTC. It codes for CSSRDINYGYTF.

This clonotype has at least ten counts. J is TRBJ2-7 and V is TRBV12-3 or TRBV12-4; 9 bases match TRBD1. V shed 7 bases, J shed 5 bases, and the junction held 6 bases outside the gene matches. CDR3 length equals 13 residues. Here the CDR3 reads CASTTGGGDEQYF. Here the CDR3 DNA reads TGTGCCAGCACCACAGGGGGCGGAGACGAGCAGTACTTC.

The table lists this clonotype with many counts. This rearrangement joins TRBV20-1 to TRBJ1-5, with TRBD1 as a possible D gene (6 bases). Germline CDR1 DFQATT, CDR2 SNEGSKA (reference sequence). The ends were cut back, 6 bases at V and 1 base at J, with 19 bases in the middle. The CDR3 spans 16 residues. The CDR3 DNA is TGCAGTGCCAACTCTAGAGGGGGTTTGAGCAATCAGCCCCAGCATTTT. It specifies CSANSRGGLSNQPQHF.

This rearrangement joins TRBV10-3 to TRBJ2-7; TRBD1 is a possible D gene (6 bases). Germline V lookup: CDR1 ENHRY, CDR2 SYGVKD. This CDR3 spans 14 amino acids. With 3 bases removed from V and 5 bases from J, the gap between germline ends came to 14 bases. The CDR3 coding sequence is TGTGCCATCAGTGAACGGGTGTCAGGGGACGAGCAGTACTTC. It codes for CAISERVSGDEQYF.

The sample holds many counts of this clonotype. The chain couples TRBV30 to TRBJ1-6, with unresolved D. The V and J ends lost 2 bases and 10 bases respectively, with 12 bases between them. This CDR3 region has 13 residues. CDR1 GTSNPN and CDR2 SVGIG come from the germline V gene (reference sequence). The CDR3 DNA follows: TGTGCCTGGAGTACACATGGAGACTCACCCCTCCACTTT. This gives the protein CAWSTHGDSPLHF.

V and J are TRBV3-1 and TRBJ1-5; TRBD1 agrees at 7 bases. V was pared by 0 bases and J by 7 bases, with 6 bases of the junction left unmatched. The germline V gene has CDR1 LGHDT and CDR2 YNNKEL (reference sequence). CDR3 length: 15 residues. CDR3 sequence reads: CASSQDQGGRQPQHF. The CDR3 coding sequence is TGTGCCAGCAGCCAAGATCAGGGGGGCCGGCAGCCCCAGCATTTT.

Many counts were recorded for this clonotype. The chain couples TRBV7-9 to TRBJ1-1, with a tentative D call TRBD1 (5 bases). V was clipped by 5 bases and J by 1 base, with 14 bases between them. CDR1 is SEHNR, CDR2 FQNEAQ, per germline (reference sequence). This CDR3 is built from 15 residues. DNA for the CDR3: TGTGCCAGCAGCATTAGAGAAGACAGGAACACTGAAGCTTTCTTT. Translating it yields CASSIREDRNTEAFF.

This clonotype appeared many times. This chain joins TRBV6-2 or TRBV6-3 and TRBJ2-2; 9 bases map to TRBD1. The length of the CDR3 is 18 residues. Germline lookup yields CDR1 MNHEY and CDR2 SVGEGT. The V gene end was trimmed by 6 bases and the J gene end by 5 bases; junction bases not matched to a gene: 16. CDR3 residues: CASSTSRRDRDYTGELFF. The CDR3 region has the DNA TGTGCCAGCAGCACTTCCCGCCGGGACAGGGATTATACCGGGGAGCTGTTTTTT.

V is TRBV7-8 and J is TRBJ1-5, with 11 positions matching TRBD1. The ends lost 5 bases at V and 1 base at J; junction bases unmatched: 7. The CDR3 is 17 amino acids. The germline CDR1 and CDR2 sequences are SGHVS and FQNEAQ. CDR3 in DNA: TGTGCCAGCAGCCGATCGGACAGGGGGCCGAGCAATCAGCCCCAGCATTTT. As protein: CASSRSDRGPSNQPQHF.

The chain combines TRBV28 with TRBJ1-1; D is perhaps TRBD1 (6 bases). This CDR3 has 15 residues. Deletions cut 10 bases from V and 0 bases from J, with 18 bases between. Germline lookup yields CDR1 MDHEN and CDR2 SYDVKM. Written as DNA, the CDR3 is TGTGCCACCGAAAATACAGGGCACCTGAACACTGAAGCTTTCTTT. Protein sequence: CATENTGHLNTEAFF.

This rearrangement joins TRBV6-1 to TRBJ2-5; 10 nucleotides line up with TRBD2. The ends lost 2 bases at V and 2 bases at J; junction bases unmatched: 17. The germline V gene has CDR1 MNHNS and CDR2 SASEGT. This CDR3 contains 20 residues. This CDR3 is CASSERSSSSGRAYQETQYF. In DNA, the CDR3 is TGTGCCAGCAGTGAAAGATCGAGCTCGAGCGGGAGGGCCTATCAAGAGACCCAGTACTTC.

J is TRBJ2-5 and V is TRBV12-3 or TRBV12-4; TRBD2 matches 14 bases. V was pared by 4 bases and J by 1 base, with 5 bases of the junction left unmatched. The CDR3 length is 17 residues. The CDR3 spells CASSSRTSGGPQETQYF. The DNA of the CDR3 is TGTGCCAGCAGTTCCAGGACTAGCGGGGGGCCCCAAGAGACCCAGTACTTC.

This clonotype was seen at least ten times. The chain links TRBV27 to TRBJ1-2, with D uncertain. The CDR3 runs 14 residues. Germline V gene data show CDR1 as MNHEY and CDR2 as SMNVEV (reference sequence). With 2 bases removed from V and 4 bases from J, the gap between germline ends came to 11 bases. The CDR3 sequence: CASSLGRGIYGYTF. For the CDR3, the DNA is TGTGCCAGCAGTTTAGGCCGAGGGATCTATGGCTACACCTTC.

This clonotype was seen more than once but under ten times. This sequence joins TRBV12-3 or TRBV12-4 and TRBJ2-5; 10 bases are a match to TRBD1. The CDR3 contains 15 residues. V was pared by 4 bases and J by 5 bases, with 7 bases of the junction left unmatched. This chain's CDR3 is CASSSGQGMLETQYF. The CDR3 DNA reads TGTGCCAGCAGTTCGGGACAGGGGATGTTGGAGACCCAGTACTTC.

This clonotype has a count of ten or more. The gene calls are TRBV6-5 and TRBJ2-5; 11 bases match TRBD1. The length of the CDR3 is 16 residues. V gave up 0 bases and J gave up 6 bases; unmatched junction bases: 6. From germline, CDR1 is MNHEY and CDR2 SVGAGI. In nucleotides, the CDR3 is TGTGCCAGCAGTTACTCGAGGACAGGGGGCGCGCAGACCCAGTACTTC. Its translation is CASSYSRTGGAQTQYF.

The CDR3 is CASSLLSQETQYF. In DNA form, the CDR3 reads TGTGCCAGCAGTTTATTGTCACAAGAGACCCAGTACTTC. The rearrangement joins TRBV27 to TRBJ2-5; D not resolved. The CDR3 runs to 13 residues. V dropped 1 base and J dropped 2 bases, with 5 bases sitting between them. Germline loops: CDR1 MNHEY, CDR2 SMNVEV (reference sequence).

This clonotype has a count of ten or more. The chain carries TRBV7-9 and TRBJ2-4; D not certain. This CDR3 has 13 amino acids. Germline V CDR1 and CDR2: SEHNR, FQNEAQ (reference sequence). V gave up 8 bases and J gave up 1 base, with 9 bases separating them. CDR3 DNA: TGTGCCAGCTATTTAATGGCCAAAAACATTCAGTACTTC. Residues: CASYLMAKNIQYF.

This clonotype was seen at least ten times. V is TRBV20-1 and J is TRBJ1-5; tentative D call: TRBD1 (5 bases). CDR3 length equals 14 residues. Germline assignment: CDR1 DFQATT and CDR2 SNEGSKA (reference sequence). The V end was cut by 6 bases, the J end by 2 bases, with 14 bases between. CDR3 sequence: CSALLRGGNQPQHF. CDR3 bases: TGCAGTGCCCTCCTGCGGGGGGGCAATCAGCCCCAGCATTTT.

The chain has TRBV12-3 or TRBV12-4 and TRBJ1-6, with 9 positions matching TRBD1. V shed 5 bases, J shed 7 bases, and the junction held 9 bases outside the gene matches. This CDR3 comprises 16 residues. This chain's CDR3 is CASSPEGQGVNSPLHF. The CDR3 coding sequence is TGTGCCAGCAGTCCCGAGGGACAGGGTGTGAATTCACCCCTCCACTTT.

This clonotype was counted at least ten times. The chain employs TRBV28 and TRBJ1-1, with D possibly TRBD1 on 5 matching bases. CDR1 MDHEN and CDR2 SYDVKM come from the germline V gene. Trimming shortened V by 5 bases and J by 4 bases, and 17 bases separated the two germline ends. The CDR3 is 15 residues long. Written as DNA, the CDR3 is TGTGCCAGCAGTCCTATACGTCGAGGGGCCACTGAAGCTTTCTTT. Amino acid sequence: CASSPIRRGATEAFF. Drawing the rest from reference TRBV28 and TRBJ1-1, the complete variable domain is DVKVTQSSRYLVKRTGEKVFLECVQDMDHENMFWYRQDPGLGLRLIYFSYDVKMKEKGDIPEGYSVSREKKERFSLILESASTNQTSMYLCASSPIRRGATEAFFGQGTRLTVV.